This TCR beta chain was identified during a study of shared clonotypes between healthy human individuals. As concerns this clone: No antigen is known for it.

Study conclusions and caveats: Memory subsets generally showed smaller estimated richness than naive subsets did.

The CDR3 runs to 15 residues. Trimming removed 3 bases at V and 5 bases at J, with 12 bases between. CDR1 is SGDLS and CDR2 is YYNGEE in the germline V gene. Clones were read by immunoSEQ multiplex PCR, and TCRdb kept only the in-frame ones, dropping some. The data contain a few million clones, around 93% of them singletons. Terminally differentiated effector memory CD45RA+ cells were excluded by CCR7 positive selection of CD45RO-negative cells. The sequence derives from a young man in good health. Some clones in this sample may be carry-over from other donors' samples. Sequenced material: naive CD8+ T cells from PBMCs. V and J are TRBV9 and TRBJ1-6, with D tentatively TRBD1 (5 bases). CDR3 in DNA: TGTGCCAGCAGCGCCCGCGGGACGGATAATTCACCCCTCCACTTT. It encodes CASSARGTDNSPLHF.